This T cell receptor beta chain was obtained from a study of blood T cell repertoires in COVID-19. Study context: T cells, B-cell-depleted T cells, or PBMCs supplied cDNA or gDNA.

Libraries were prepared by immunoSEQ multiplex PCR; TCRdb keeps only in-frame clonotypes and omits some of them. The top ten hold about 12% of the sample, which has 150,000 to 180,000 clones, 75% to 85% seen once. Germline V gives CDR1 LGHDT, CDR2 YNNKEL (reference sequence). V lost 0 bases, J lost 0 bases, and 11 bases lay in between. The CDR3 loop spans 16 amino acids. The sequenced material came from peripheral blood. This TCR derives from a woman aged 55-75 years with COVID-19, enrolled during active disease. This rearrangement joins TRBV3-1 (or the pseudogene TRBV3-2) to TRBJ1-2; TRBD1 is a possible D gene (5 bases). CDR3: CASSQDLTATNYGYTF. CDR3 sequence (DNA): TGTGCCAGCAGCCAAGATCTGACAGCAACTAACTATGGCTACACCTTC.